A selection of T cell receptor beta chains follows, all from one sample in a study of T cell changes during pregnancy in multiple sclerosis. The method was immunoSEQ multiplex PCR; TCRdb's version includes in-frame clones alone and lacks a portion of them. Seen here are approximately 83,000 clones, around 93% observed once, and the top ten hold around 2.3%. Sequences were derived from peripheral blood, sampled in the third trimester of pregnancy. Every receptor here comes from a female donor with multiple sclerosis, enrolled in a pregnancy study. The CDR3 runs from the conserved cysteine through the conserved F or W. The D gene is left open where the match is weak. Not every row has a clone size; where given, it reads once, few, many or a size class.

D	size	V	J	DNA	CDR3
.	.	TRBV6-5	TRBJ1-2	TGTGCCAGCAGTTACAGGGGTTCAAACTATGGCTACACCTTC	CASSYRGSNYGYTF
.	.	TRBV4-1	TRBJ2-7	TGCGCCAGCAGCCCCGGACACCTGGCCTACGAGCAGTACTTC	CASSPGHLAYEQYF
.	.	TRBV5-1	TRBJ2-7	TGCGCCAGCAGCTTGGAACGGGGGAGAAGTACCTACGAGCAGTACTTC	CASSLERGRSTYEQYF
TRBD2	.	TRBV5-1	TRBJ2-3	TGCGCCAGCAGCTTGGCCGTAATAGCGGGAACGGCAGATACGCAGTATTTT	CASSLAVIAGTADTQYF
TRBD1	.	TRBV5-4	TRBJ1-4	TGTGCCAGCAGCAAAACCACAGGGGCCTCTAATGAAAAACTGTTTTTT	CASSKTTGASNEKLFF
TRBD2	.	TRBV29-1	TRBJ2-7	TGCAGCGTTGAAGGTGGCGGGGGCGGGAGGGACGAGCAGTACTTC	CSVEGGGGGRDEQYF
.	.	TRBV6-5	TRBJ2-4	TGTGCCTCCGGAGGGATCGCCAAAAACATTCAGTACTTC	CASGGIAKNIQYF
.	.	TRBV6-5	TRBJ1-3	TGTGCCAGCAACGGAGGAGGCAACTCTGGAAACACCATATATTTT	CASNGGGNSGNTIYF
TRBD1	.	TRBV7-9	TRBJ2-1	TGTGCCAGTACCGGACAGGGGGTCGAGAATGAGCAGTTCTTC	CASTGQGVENEQFF
.	.	TRBV27	TRBJ2-3	TGTGCCAGCAGTTTTTCGCGCCGGGGGGATACGCAGTATTTT	CASSFSRRGDTQYF
.	.	TRBV19	TRBJ1-5	TGTGCCAGTAGTACACAGGATCAGCCCCAGCATTTT	CASSTQDQPQHF
.	.	TRBV18	TRBJ1-1	TGTGCCAGCTCCATCGCGGGGACTGAAGCTTTCTTT	CASSIAGTEAFF
TRBD2	.	TRBV7-9	TRBJ2-5	TGTGCCAGCAGGGCGGGACTAGCGGGAGAGACCCAGTACTTC	CASRAGLAGETQYF
TRBD2	.	TRBV7-6	TRBJ2-5	TGTGCCAGCAGCCAGGGACTAGCGGTCCAAGAGACCCAGTACTTC	CASSQGLAVQETQYF
TRBD1	.	TRBV19	TRBJ1-1	TGTGCCAGTAGTATAGACACGGTGACAGGGTCTAAAACTGAAGCTTTCTTT	CASSIDTVTGSKTEAFF
TRBD1	.	TRBV7-2	TRBJ2-7	TGTGCCAGCAGCTTGGACAGGACCTACGAGCAGTACTTC	CASSLDRTYEQYF
TRBD1	.	TRBV7-9	TRBJ2-6	TGTGCCAGCAGCTTATCGGACAGGGCTGGGGCCAACGTCCTGACTTTC	CASSLSDRAGANVLTF
.	.	TRBV12-1	TRBJ2-1	TGTGCCAGCAGCTGTAGACTAGCGGACCGGTTGGAGCAGTTCTTC	CASSCRLADRLEQFF
.	.	TRBV18	TRBJ2-5	TGTGCCAGCTCACCACCGGGACTGTTGGAGACCCAGTACTTC	CASSPPGLLETQYF
.	.	TRBV10-3	TRBJ1-5	TGTGCCATCAGTGAGTCGAGTGACAGTCTGGGTCAGCCCCAGCATTTT	CAISESSDSLGQPQHF
.	.	TRBV5-1	TRBJ2-7	TGCGCCAGCAGCTCGGCGCTAGCTCCGGGGGAGCAGTACTTC	CASSSALAPGEQYF
.	.	TRBV28	TRBJ2-3	TGTGCCAGCAGTTTGACGGGAGTGAGCACAGATACGCAGTATTTT	CASSLTGVSTDTQYF
.	once	TRBV7-2	TRBJ2-7	TGTGCCAGCAGCTTAGCGGGGGCTGGCTTCAGCTCCTACGAGCAGTACTTC	CASSLAGAGFSSYEQYF
.	.	TRBV20-1	TRBJ1-1	TGCAGTGCCGAGGGGAACACTGAAGCTTTCTTT	CSAEGNTEAFF
.	.	TRBV19	TRBJ2-7	TGTGCCAGTAGTGTTAGACAATCCTACGAGCAGTACTTC	CASSVRQSYEQYF
TRBD1	.	TRBV6-5	TRBJ1-5	TGTGCCAGCAGTTACTCGGGCAGGGGGCGAAATCAGCCCCAGCATTTT	CASSYSGRGRNQPQHF
TRBD2	.	TRBV29-1	TRBJ2-1	TGCAGCCTGGGACTAGCGGGCCCCTACAATGAGCAGTTCTTC	CSLGLAGPYNEQFF
TRBD2	.	TRBV6-6	TRBJ2-1	TGTGCCAGCAGTTTGACTAGCACGACGGGAGAGCAGTTCTTC	CASSLTSTTGEQFF
TRBD1	.	TRBV11-2	TRBJ1-4	TGTGCCAGCAGTCAAACAGGGGGAGGTGAAAAACTGTTTTTT	CASSQTGGGEKLFF
TRBD1	.	TRBV2	TRBJ2-5	TGTGCCAGCAGTAGGACAGGGGGCGCGCAGACCCAGTACTTC	CASSRTGGAQTQYF
.	few	TRBV27	TRBJ2-7	TGTGCCAGCAGTCACATCCCCGGGAATCCCTACGAGCAGTACTTC	CASSHIPGNPYEQYF
.	.	TRBV28	TRBJ1-5	TGTGCCAGCAGTATAGCAGATGGGTGGTCGAGCAATCAGCCCCAGCATTTT	CASSIADGWSSNQPQHF
TRBD2	few	TRBV5-4	TRBJ2-1	TGTGCCAGCAGCTTGCTAGCGGGGTACAATGAGCAGTTCTTC	CASSLLAGYNEQFF
.	.	TRBV2	TRBJ2-1	TGTGCCAGCAGTGAAGCGATCAGGAGAGGGAAGCAGTTCTTC	CASSEAIRRGKQFF
TRBD1	.	TRBV5-1	TRBJ2-7	TGCGCCAGCAGCTTGTTAGGGACAGGCGCCTACGAGCAGTACTTC	CASSLLGTGAYEQYF